This T cell receptor (beta chain) was profiled in a study of control samples from healthy donors and cancer patients. Method: immunoSEQ multiplex PCR; TCRdb's copy keeps in-frame clones and lacks some. The repertoire holds around 80,000 clones, approximately 87% seen once, with 20% in the top ten. The V and J ends lost 7 bases and 12 bases respectively, with 18 bases between them. This CDR3 is 12 amino acids long. The germline V gene has CDR1 SNHLY and CDR2 FYNNEI. The sample consisted of blood. The V gene is TRBV2, the J gene TRBJ1-1, with D unresolved. This receptor was identified in a middle-aged man in good health. The CDR3 DNA sequence: TGTGCCAGCAACAAGGAGGGAGTAGAAACTTTCTTT. Translated, it gives CASNKEGVETFF. Variable domain in full (rest from reference TRBV2 and TRBJ1-1): EPEVTQTPSHQVTQMGQEVILRCVPISNHLYFYWYRQILGQKVEFLVSFYNNEISEKSEIFDDQFSVERPDGSNFTLKIRSTKLEDSAMYFCASNKEGVETFFGQGTRLTVV.